One and the same sample provided the 26 T cell receptor beta chains below, sequenced in a study of T cell clonotyping in hematopoietic cell transplantation. The method was immunoSEQ multiplex PCR; TCRdb's version includes in-frame clones alone and lacks a portion of them. The repertoire consists of around 5,000 clones, with 25% to 35% occurring once and the leading ten covering around a sixth. Noted time point: recipient sample about 28 days before transplant, after cytoreduction. Sequences were derived from peripheral blood mononuclear cells, sampled before stem cell transplant. These receptors were taken from a man in his fifties or sixties with myelofibrosis. Some clones in this sample may be carry-over from other donors' samples.

The chain links TRBV4-3 to TRBJ1-2; weak D call: TRBD1 (6 bases). This CDR3 is 15 amino acids long. The V and J ends lost 0 bases and 6 bases respectively, with 14 bases between them. CDR1 is LGHNA, CDR2 YSLEER, per germline. Here the CDR3 reads CASSQEWSQGHGYTF. DNA for the CDR3: TGCGCCAGCAGCCAAGAATGGAGCCAGGGGCATGGCTACACCTTC.

The chain is built from TRBV25-1 and TRBJ2-2; 8 bases line up with TRBD1. V was clipped by 5 bases and J by 2 bases; unmatched bases: 4. Germline-derived CDR1 and CDR2 are MGHDK and SYGVNS. The CDR3 is 15 residues long. The CDR3 here is CASSTGTGNTGELFF. In nucleotides, the CDR3 is TGTGCCAGCAGTACCGGGACAGGAAACACCGGGGAGCTGTTTTTT.

This clone was counted a few times. J is TRBJ2-2 and V is TRBV6-1; maybe TRBD1 (5 bases). V lost 6 bases to trimming and J lost 5 bases, with 10 bases between them. The CDR3 loop spans 13 amino acids. Germline V CDR1 and CDR2: MNHNS, SASEGT. The CDR3: CASSSRDTGELFF. CDR3 coding DNA: TGTGCCAGCAGCAGCAGGGATACCGGGGAGCTGTTTTTT.

This sequence joins TRBV6-1 and TRBJ1-1, with D possibly being TRBD1 (6 bases). Trimming took off 7 bases at V and 10 bases at J, with 16 bases between the two ends. CDR1 and CDR2 from the germline V gene are MNHNS and SASEGT. The CDR3 runs to 12 residues. The CDR3, as DNA: TGTGCCAGCAACCTAGGGACAATCGGAGCTTTCTTT. Its protein product is CASNLGTIGAFF.

This clone was seen a few times. The chain employs TRBV7-3 and TRBJ1-2; D is unresolved. The germline gives CDR1 SGHTA, CDR2 FQGTGA. This CDR3 spans 15 amino acids. Trimming cost V 5 bases and J 3 bases, with 16 bases left between them. CDR3 sequence reads: CASSPSPAEHYGYTF. The DNA of the CDR3 is TGTGCCAGCAGCCCCTCACCGGCAGAACACTATGGCTACACCTTC.

The rearrangement links TRBV30 to TRBJ2-1; 7 nucleotides line up with TRBD2. This CDR3 is 16 amino acids long. CDR1 and CDR2 (germline): GTSNPN, SVGIG (reference sequence). V lost 8 bases and J lost 8; bases outside the gene matches: 21. The CDR3 reads CAASSGASGAKDEQFF. For the CDR3, the DNA is TGTGCCGCTTCCTCCGGGGCGAGCGGGGCGAAGGATGAGCAGTTCTTC.

This clone was seen a few times. The same CDR3 is also encoded by other DNA sequences in this sample. The CDR3 reads CAWSRQSGGYTF. The CDR3 nucleotides are TGTGCCTGGAGCCGCCAATCGGGTGGCTACACCTTC. V usage is TRBV30 and J usage is TRBJ1-2; D remains ambiguous. Germline values: CDR1 GTSNPN, CDR2 SVGIG (reference sequence). The CDR3 has 12 residues. V was shortened by 3 bases and J by 7 bases, with 12 bases between the two germline ends.

This clone turned up a few times. V usage is TRBV28 and J usage is TRBJ2-1; maybe TRBD2 (5 bases). Germline values: CDR1 MDHEN, CDR2 SYDVKM. The CDR3 runs to 16 residues. Trimming pared 5 bases from V and 4 bases from J, leaving 18 bases between. CDR3 nucleotides: TGTGCCAGCAGTCCACTGGGAGCGGTGGGGTACAATGAGCAGTTCTTC. This codes for CASSPLGAVGYNEQFF.

The chain couples TRBV28 to TRBJ2-7; 10 nucleotides match TRBD1. The CDR3 is made up of 16 amino acids. Germline CDR1 and CDR2: MDHEN and SYDVKM. V lost 3 bases to trimming and J lost 1 base; unmatched junction nucleotides: 6. The CDR3 nucleotides read TGTGCCAGCAGTTTCCCCTCGGGACAGGGGTCCTACGAGCAGTACTTC. This sequence encodes CASSFPSGQGSYEQYF.

The chain recombines TRBV30 with TRBJ1-2; D not certain. Germline CDR1 reads GTSNPN; CDR2 reads SVGIG (reference sequence). The CDR3 is made up of 15 amino acids. V lost 1 base and J 4 bases, leaving 16 bases between the germline ends. The CDR3 loop reads CAWSADADSIYGYTF. CDR3 coding DNA: TGTGCCTGGAGTGCCGATGCAGATTCCATCTATGGCTACACCTTC. Full variable domain (outside the CDR3, taken from reference TRBV30 and TRBJ1-2): SQTIHQWPATLVQPVGSPLSLECTVEGTSNPNLYWYRQAAGRGLQLLFYSVGIGQISSEVPQNLSASRPQDRQFILSSKKLLLSDSGFYLCAWSADADSIYGYTFGSGTRLTVV.

The chain carries TRBV29-1 and TRBJ1-1, with TRBD1 as a possible D gene (6 bases). Germline CDR1 and CDR2: SQVTM and ANQGSEA. The CDR3 loop spans 11 amino acids. V lost 4 bases and J lost 3, with 6 bases in between. DNA of the CDR3: TGCAGCGTTGGGACAGACACTGAAGCTTTCTTT. Its protein product is CSVGTDTEAFF.

The chain couples TRBV5-6 to TRBJ1-5; D possibly corresponds to TRBD1 (5 bases). The CDR3 contains 17 residues. Germline V gives CDR1 SGHDT, CDR2 YYEEEE. V was clipped by 3 bases and J by 2 bases, with 18 bases between them. CDR3: CASSSLLDRDGNQPQHF. CDR3 bases: TGTGCCAGCAGCTCCCTACTTGATCGGGACGGCAATCAGCCCCAGCATTTT.

The chain employs TRBV6-5 and TRBJ1-1; D possibly corresponds to TRBD1 (5 bases). The CDR3 loop spans 14 amino acids. The germline CDR1 and CDR2 sequences are MNHEY and SVGAGI. V was cut by 2 bases and J by 4 bases, with 11 bases left in between. The CDR3: CASSYKGPGTEAFF. CDR3 in DNA: TGTGCCAGCAGTTACAAGGGGCCGGGCACTGAAGCTTTCTTT.

This clone showed up just a few times. The chain recombines TRBV27 with TRBJ1-1, with 7 bases identical to TRBD1. The V and J ends lost 7 bases and 7 bases, in that order; junction bases with no gene match: 9. This CDR3 is 13 amino acids long. Germline V gives CDR1 MNHEY, CDR2 SMNVEV (reference sequence). DNA of the CDR3: TGTGCCAGCACCCCGGGGAGACAGGGTGAAGCTTTCTTT. Residues: CASTPGRQGEAFF.

This chain connects TRBV30 to TRBJ2-7, with no clear D. The CDR3 has 12 amino acids. V was cut by 0 bases and J by 6 bases, with 9 bases left in between. The V gene's germline CDR1 is GTSNPN and CDR2 SVGIG (reference sequence). In DNA, the CDR3 is TGTGCCTGGAGTGTACAAGGTTCCGAGCAGTACTTC. Translating it yields CAWSVQGSEQYF. Combining the CDR3 with reference TRBV30 and TRBJ2-7 gives the whole variable domain SQTIHQWPATLVQPVGSPLSLECTVEGTSNPNLYWYRQAAGRGLQLLFYSVGIGQISSEVPQNLSASRPQDRQFILSSKKLLLSDSGFYLCAWSVQGSEQYFGPGTRLTVT.

On this clone: The junction departs from germline at one end; a sequencing error may be responsible. The chain links TRBV5-6 to TRBJ1-5; 7 nucleotides line up with TRBD1. The length of the CDR3 is 13 residues. Per the germline V gene, CDR1 is SGHDT and CDR2 is YYEEEE. DNA of the CDR3: TGTGCCAGCAGCTCCCCCCTGGCCGGGACAGAATATTTT. It translates to CASSSPLAGTEYF.

A remark on this clone: At one end the junction does not follow the germline gene, possibly because of a read error. This chain links TRBV11-3 with TRBJ2-2, with 10 bases matching TRBD1. In germline, CDR1 is SGHNT, CDR2 YENEEA. The CDR3 is 16 residues long. CDR3 DNA sequence: TGTGCCAGCAGCCTAGAGGGACAGGGGAGATCCGGGGAGCTGTTTTTT. Its protein product is CASSLEGQGRSGELFF.

Turning to this clone: Other DNA sequences of this sample code for an identical CDR3. V and J are TRBV25-1 and TRBJ1-1; D uncertain. Per the germline V gene, CDR1 is MGHDK and CDR2 is SYGVNS. The CDR3 spans 11 residues. Between the trimmed V and J ends, which lost 8 bases and 5 bases, there was a span of 9 bases. DNA of the CDR3: TGTGCCAGCTCGCCGGGGACTGAAGCTTTCTTT. This translates into CASSPGTEAFF.

The sample holds a few counts of this clone. The V call is TRBV6-5, the J call TRBJ1-1; no reliable D call. The V and J ends lost 6 bases and 4 bases respectively, with 12 bases between them. Germline CDR1 reads MNHEY; CDR2 reads SVGAGI. The CDR3 runs 13 residues. The CDR3 DNA follows: TGTGCCAGCAGCACGAGGGAGGCCACTGAAGCTTTCTTT. The encoded protein is CASSTREATEAFF.

The CDR3 loop is CASSYSGTSGNTIYF. The CDR3 DNA follows: TGTGCCAGCAGTTATTCCGGGACTTCTGGAAACACCATATATTTT. This sequence joins TRBV6-5 and TRBJ1-3; weak D call: TRBD1 (5 bases). CDR1 and CDR2 (germline): MNHEY, SVGAGI. The CDR3 consists of 15 residues. V dropped 3 bases and J dropped 1 base, with 10 bases sitting between them.

Only a few counts were recorded for this clone. This chain uses TRBV6-1 with TRBJ1-2, with TRBD1 matching 7 bases. Germline loops: CDR1 MNHNS, CDR2 SASEGT. The length of the CDR3 is 16 residues. Losses at the gene ends were 3 bases for V and 4 bases for J; bases not matched to a gene: 11. The CDR3 region has the DNA TGTGCCAGCAGTGAGAGATCTCCAGGGGGTGGCTATGGCTACACCTTC. Residues: CASSERSPGGGYGYTF.

This clone was counted a few times. The chain couples TRBV6-5 to TRBJ1-5; maybe TRBD1 (6 bases). This CDR3 has 13 amino acids. Germline CDR1 is MNHEY and CDR2 is SVGAGI. V was pared by 7 bases and J by 5 bases, with 12 bases between. In DNA form, the CDR3 reads TGTGCCAGCATGAGGGGGAGAGATCAGCCCCAGCATTTT. It is translated as CASMRGRDQPQHF.

This clone was recorded only once. Here the CDR3 reads CASSHSFAYEQYF. Written as DNA, the CDR3 is TGTGCCAGCAGCCATAGTTTCGCCTACGAGCAGTACTTC. The V call is TRBV6-6, the J call TRBJ2-7; D remains unclear. Germline loops: CDR1 MNHNY, CDR2 SVGAGI (reference sequence). Trimming took 6 bases from V and 2 from J, leaving 11 bases between them. This CDR3 region has 13 residues.

The chain carries TRBV25-1 and TRBJ2-1; 10 bases line up with TRBD1. CDR3 length equals 14 residues. V was clipped by 2 bases and J by 8 bases; unmatched bases: 3. CDR1 is MGHDK, CDR2 SYGVNS, per germline. CDR3: CASSERDRGYEQFF. The CDR3 region has the DNA TGTGCCAGCAGTGAACGGGACAGGGGCTATGAGCAGTTCTTC.

This rearrangement joins TRBV30 to TRBJ2-1; 12 bases are a match to TRBD2. The CDR3 runs 15 residues. V was pared by 2 bases and J by 5 bases, with 4 bases of the junction left unmatched. Per the germline V gene, CDR1 is GTSNPN and CDR2 is SVGIG (reference sequence). CDR3: CAWSPSGRANNEQFF. The CDR3 bases are TGTGCCTGGAGTCCTAGCGGGAGGGCCAACAATGAGCAGTTCTTC.

The genes are TRBV5-6 and TRBJ1-1; D unclear. Trimming pared 2 bases from V and 3 bases from J, leaving 11 bases between. This CDR3 spans 14 amino acids. The germline V gene has CDR1 SGHDT and CDR2 YYEEEE. The CDR3 is CASSFGSGDTEAFF. The CDR3 DNA sequence: TGTGCCAGCAGCTTTGGGAGCGGGGACACTGAAGCTTTCTTT.